These 5 T cell receptor beta chains share one sample of origin, sequenced in a study of breast tumors, draining lymph nodes, adjacent tissues. The lymph nodes were axillary draining lymph nodes from breast cancer patients. TCRdb re-derived calls from the multiplex PCR reads in MiXCR, one entry per CDR3 protein. The sample contains tens of thousands of distinct CDR3 sequences, approximately 20% of which appear only once. The sequenced material came from axillary lymph node tissue. All receptors come from a female donor with breast cancer. Some clones in this sample may be carry-over from other donors' samples.

Details on this clonotype: A much larger clone lies a single base off, so this may be a read error. The CDR3 nucleotides are TGTGCCAGCAGTTTTGGGGCCGGGGAGCTGTTTTTT. As protein: CASSFGAGELFF. J is TRBJ2-2 and V is TRBV12-3 or TRBV12-4, with D unresolved. There are 12 residues in the CDR3. V was clipped by 3 bases and J by 6 bases, with 5 bases between them.

This clonotype has at least ten counts. The rearrangement uses TRBV13 and TRBJ2-7; D not resolved. The CDR3 covers 12 residues. V was shortened by 5 bases and J by 4 bases, with 9 bases between the two germline ends. Germline CDR1 is PRHDT and CDR2 is FYEKMQ (reference sequence). CDR3 nucleotides: TGTGCCAGCAGCACCTCCCCTTACGAGCAGTACTTC. This translates into CASSTSPYEQYF.

This clonotype was seen at least ten times. This chain uses TRBV4-1 with TRBJ2-1; a weak D match, TRBD1 (5 bases). V lost 1 base, J lost 1 base, and 14 bases lay in between. CDR1 is MGHRA and CDR2 is YSYEKL in the germline V gene. This CDR3 has 17 residues. CDR3: CASSQVDIGVSYNEQFF. The DNA of the CDR3 is TGCGCCAGCAGCCAAGTAGATATAGGGGTGTCCTACAATGAGCAGTTCTTC.

This clonotype has a count of ten or more. The rearrangement links TRBV9 to TRBJ2-2; D may be TRBD2 (6 bases). The CDR3 is made up of 18 amino acids. Between the trimmed V and J ends, which lost 3 bases and 5 bases, there was a span of 23 bases. The germline gives CDR1 SGDLS, CDR2 YYNGEE. As DNA, the CDR3 is TGTGCCAGCAGCGCCCGCGTCGGAGTAGCGGTATTTACCGGGGAGCTGTTTTTT. This sequence encodes CASSARVGVAVFTGELFF.

This clonotype was seen a few times. A much more abundant neighbour one base away suggests this may be a read error. In nucleotides, the CDR3 is TGTGCCAGCAGCCCCCGTCCCCAAGGCAGGAGGGCCGGAGAGACCCAGTACTTC. It is translated as CASSPRPQGRRAGETQYF. This rearrangement joins TRBV9 to TRBJ2-5; TRBD2 might be the D (6 bases). Germline V gene sequence: CDR1 SGDLS, CDR2 YYNGEE. Trimming removed 4 bases from V and 4 bases from J, with 26 bases in between. This CDR3 has 18 residues.